Below, one T cell receptor (beta chain) is given with its context. This sequence may be a read error, since a much larger clone differs from it by one base. TCRdb itself ran the reads through MiXCR, one entry per CDR3 protein. In the table there are about 250,000 distinct CDR3 sequences, around 30% of which are singletons. The CDR3 contains 16 residues. CDR1 LNHNV and CDR2 YYDKDF come from the germline V gene (reference sequence). The data were taken from a study of kidney transplant recipient with SARS-CoV-2 infection. The TCR originated in a male patient aged 25-45 years who had COVID-19 and was a kidney transplant recipient. Some of the T cells might come from the graft donor. The V call is TRBV15, the J call TRBJ2-4; D could derive from TRBD1 or TRBD2 (5 bases each). This specimen consisted of a blood sample, obtained at baseline and on approximately day 120 from a kidney transplant recipient. CDR3 sequence (DNA): TGTACCACCAGCAGGGACCTTAGAGTAGCCAAAAACATTCAGTACTTC. Translating it yields CTTSRDLRVAKNIQYF.